What follows are 6 T cell receptor beta chains derived from one specimen sequenced in a study of blood T cells in healthy people across ages. Primers used in a second PCR of roughly 7 to 12 cycles were a sample-barcoded 5' primer and a J-beta primer mix. Via MiXCR, TCRdb re-called the 5' RACE reads, giving one row per CDR3 protein. Altogether about a million distinct CDR3 sequences are present, roughly 51% being singletons, with the ten largest covering over 20%. The sequenced sample consisted of blood. These receptors were collected from a woman aged 60-75 years in good health.

The rearrangement uses TRBV3-1 and TRBJ1-4; 7 bases fit TRBD1. This CDR3 region has 14 residues. V was pared by 7 bases and J by 5 bases, with 7 bases of the junction left unmatched. Germline-derived CDR1 and CDR2 are LGHDT and YNNKEL (reference sequence). The CDR3 sequence is CASTRGGGNEKLFF. Here the CDR3 DNA reads TGTGCCAGCACCAGGGGGGGCGGGAATGAAAAACTGTTTTTT. Complete variable domain (other parts from reference TRBV3-1 and TRBJ1-4): DTAVSQTPKYLVTQMGNDKSIKCEQNLGHDTMYWYKQDSKKFLKIMFSYNNKELIINETVPNRFSPKSPDKAHLNLHINSLELGDSAVYFCASTRGGGNEKLFFGSGTQLSVL.

The chain has TRBV28 and TRBJ2-7; TRBD2 matches 7 bases. This CDR3 has 14 amino acids. CDR1 and CDR2 (germline): MDHEN, SYDVKM. V lost 8 bases and J lost 3; bases outside the gene matches: 10. CDR3 sequence (DNA): TGTGCCAGCGCCCCTCTAGCGGAGCTCTACGAGCAGTACTTC. Translation gives CASAPLAELYEQYF.

The V call is TRBV6-6, the J call TRBJ1-2; D unresolved. The CDR3 contains 12 residues. Germline V CDR1 and CDR2: MNHNY, SVGAGI (reference sequence). Trimming left V 7 bases short and J 3 bases short, with 9 bases between. CDR3 protein: CASNNFDYGYTF. The CDR3 DNA reads as TGTGCCAGCAACAACTTTGACTATGGCTACACCTTC.

Notes on this clonotype: One end of the junction is discordant with germline, which a read error may explain. The rearrangement links TRBV12-3 or TRBV12-4 to TRBJ2-3, with 10 bases fitting TRBD2. The CDR3 is 16 amino acids. In DNA form, the CDR3 reads TGTGCCAGCAGTTTAAGTAGCGGGGGGACCGCAGATGCGCAGTATTTT. Encoded protein: CASSLSSGGTADAQYF.

The rearrangement links TRBV11-2 to TRBJ2-5, with 9 bases matching TRBD2. The tail of the sequence fits TRBJ2-7 better, so the J call may be wrong. Per the germline V gene, CDR1 is SGHAT and CDR2 is FQNNGV. The CDR3 totals 14 residues. The CDR3 sequence is CASSSSSGGYEQYF. Here the CDR3 DNA reads TGTGCCAGCAGCTCTTCAAGCGGGGGGTACGAGCAGTACTTC.

In the case of this clonotype: This may arise from a read error, as a much more abundant clone is one base away. The chain joins TRBV28 to TRBJ2-5; TRBD1 matches 10 bases. The DNA end is more similar to TRBJ2-7, so the J call may be wrong. The CDR3 totals 18 residues. CDR1 and CDR2 (germline): MDHEN, SYDVKM. The CDR3 sequence: CASGFMASDRGPQNEQYF. For the CDR3, the DNA is TGTGCCAGCGGTTTCATGGCGAGTGACAGGGGGCCACAAAACGAGCAGTACTTC.